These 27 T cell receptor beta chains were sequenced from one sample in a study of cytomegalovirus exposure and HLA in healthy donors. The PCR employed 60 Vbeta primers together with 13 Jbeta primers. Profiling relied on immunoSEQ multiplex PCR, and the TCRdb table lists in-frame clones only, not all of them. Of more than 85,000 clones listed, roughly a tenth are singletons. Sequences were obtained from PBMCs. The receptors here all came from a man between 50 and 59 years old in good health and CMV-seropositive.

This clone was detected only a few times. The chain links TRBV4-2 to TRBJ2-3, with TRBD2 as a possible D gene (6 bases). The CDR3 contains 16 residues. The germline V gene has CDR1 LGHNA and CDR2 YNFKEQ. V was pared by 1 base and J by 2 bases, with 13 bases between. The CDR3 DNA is TGTGCCAGCAGCCAAGCCGGGGACTTCTTCACAGATACGCAGTATTTT. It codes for CASSQAGDFFTDTQYF.

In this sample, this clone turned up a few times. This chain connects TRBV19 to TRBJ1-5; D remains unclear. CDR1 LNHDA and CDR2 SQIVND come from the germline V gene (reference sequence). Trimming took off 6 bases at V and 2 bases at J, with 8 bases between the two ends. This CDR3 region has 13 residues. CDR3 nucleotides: TGTGCCAGTAGGCGGGTAGGCAATCAGCCCCAGCATTTT. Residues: CASRRVGNQPQHF.

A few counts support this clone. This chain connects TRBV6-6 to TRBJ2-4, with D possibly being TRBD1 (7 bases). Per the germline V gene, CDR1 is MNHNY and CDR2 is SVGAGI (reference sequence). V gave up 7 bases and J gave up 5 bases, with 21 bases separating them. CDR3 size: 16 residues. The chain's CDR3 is CASIDNQGGRQNIQYF. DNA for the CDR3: TGTGCCAGCATCGATAATCAGGGGGGCCGACAAAACATTCAGTACTTC.

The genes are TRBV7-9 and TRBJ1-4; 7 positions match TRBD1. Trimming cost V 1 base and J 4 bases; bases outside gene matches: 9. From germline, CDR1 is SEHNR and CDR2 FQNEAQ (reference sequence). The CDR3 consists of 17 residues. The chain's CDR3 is CASSLVTGQLINEKLFF. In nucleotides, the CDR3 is TGTGCCAGCAGCTTAGTCACGGGACAGCTCATTAATGAAAAACTGTTTTTT.

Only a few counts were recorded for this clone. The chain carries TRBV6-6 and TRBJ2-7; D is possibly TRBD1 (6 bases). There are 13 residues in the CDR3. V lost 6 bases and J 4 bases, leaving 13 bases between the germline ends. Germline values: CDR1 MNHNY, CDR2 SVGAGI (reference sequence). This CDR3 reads CASRAGDSYEQYF. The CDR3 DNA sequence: TGTGCCAGCAGAGCAGGGGATTCATACGAGCAGTACTTC.

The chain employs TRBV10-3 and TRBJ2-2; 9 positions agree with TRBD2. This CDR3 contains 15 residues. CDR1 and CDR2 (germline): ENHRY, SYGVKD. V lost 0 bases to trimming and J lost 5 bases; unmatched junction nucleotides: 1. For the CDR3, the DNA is TGTGCCATCAGTGAGTCGCTAGCGGGGACCGGGGAGCTGTTTTTT. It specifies CAISESLAGTGELFF.

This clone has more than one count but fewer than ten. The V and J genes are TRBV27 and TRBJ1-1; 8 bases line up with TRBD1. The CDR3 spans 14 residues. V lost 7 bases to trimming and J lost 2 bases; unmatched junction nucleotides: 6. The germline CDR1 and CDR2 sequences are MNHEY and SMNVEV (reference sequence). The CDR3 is CASNRQGLNTEAFF. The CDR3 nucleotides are TGTGCCAGCAATCGACAGGGGCTCAACACTGAAGCTTTCTTT.

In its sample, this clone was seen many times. Here the CDR3 reads CASTPGGYNEQFF. The CDR3 nucleotides are TGTGCCAGCACCCCCGGCGGGTACAATGAGCAGTTCTTC. The V and J genes are TRBV7-9 and TRBJ2-1; D might be TRBD2 (5 bases). This CDR3 is built from 13 residues. Germline values: CDR1 SEHNR, CDR2 FQNEAQ (reference sequence). Trimming left V 7 bases short and J 4 bases short, with 11 bases between.

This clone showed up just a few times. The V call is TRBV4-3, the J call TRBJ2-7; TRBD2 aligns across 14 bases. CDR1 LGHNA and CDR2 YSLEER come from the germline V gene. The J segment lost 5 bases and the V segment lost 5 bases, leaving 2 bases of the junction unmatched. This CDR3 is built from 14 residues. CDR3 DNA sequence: TGCGCCAGCAGCGGGACTAGCGGGAGCCACGAGCAGTACTTC. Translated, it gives CASSGTSGSHEQYF.

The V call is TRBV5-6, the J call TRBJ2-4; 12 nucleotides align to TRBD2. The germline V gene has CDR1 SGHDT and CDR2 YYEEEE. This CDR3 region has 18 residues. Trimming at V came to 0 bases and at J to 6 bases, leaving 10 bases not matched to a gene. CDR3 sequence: CASSLVILAGGPGNIQYF. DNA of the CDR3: TGTGCCAGCAGCTTGGTTATCCTAGCGGGAGGGCCTGGAAACATTCAGTACTTC.

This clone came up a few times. The CDR3 coding sequence is TGTGCCACCAGCAGAGATTCCCGAGACAATGAGCAGTTCTTC. Translation gives CATSRDSRDNEQFF. The chain employs TRBV15 and TRBJ2-1, with no clear D. V lost 0 bases to trimming and J lost 5 bases, with 8 bases between them. Germline CDR1 and CDR2: LNHNV and YYDKDF (reference sequence). This CDR3 has 14 residues.

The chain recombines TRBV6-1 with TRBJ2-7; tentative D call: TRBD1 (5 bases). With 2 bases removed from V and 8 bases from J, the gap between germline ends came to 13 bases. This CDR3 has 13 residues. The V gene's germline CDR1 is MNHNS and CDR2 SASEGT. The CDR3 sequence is CASSERSGLQQYF. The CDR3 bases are TGTGCCAGCAGTGAACGGTCAGGGCTGCAGCAGTACTTC.

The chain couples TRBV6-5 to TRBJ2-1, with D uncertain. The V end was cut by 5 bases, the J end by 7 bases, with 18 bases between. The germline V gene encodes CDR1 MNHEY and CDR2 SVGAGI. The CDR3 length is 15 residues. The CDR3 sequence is CASSPQPELQNEQFF. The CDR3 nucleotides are TGTGCCAGCAGTCCCCAGCCGGAGCTGCAGAATGAGCAGTTCTTC.

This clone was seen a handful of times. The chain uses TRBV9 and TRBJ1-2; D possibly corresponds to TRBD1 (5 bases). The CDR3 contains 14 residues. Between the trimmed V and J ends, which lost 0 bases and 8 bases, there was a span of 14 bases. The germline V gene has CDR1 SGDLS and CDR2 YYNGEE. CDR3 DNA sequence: TGTGCCAGCAGCGTAGGAGGAACAGGCGAAGGCTACACCTTC. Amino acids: CASSVGGTGEGYTF.

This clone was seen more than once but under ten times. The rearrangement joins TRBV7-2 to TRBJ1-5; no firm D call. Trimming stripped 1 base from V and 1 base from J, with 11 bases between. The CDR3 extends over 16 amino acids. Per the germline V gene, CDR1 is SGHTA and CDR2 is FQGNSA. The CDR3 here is CASSLEAGLSNQPQHF. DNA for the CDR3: TGTGCCAGCAGCTTAGAGGCGGGGTTGAGCAATCAGCCCCAGCATTTT.

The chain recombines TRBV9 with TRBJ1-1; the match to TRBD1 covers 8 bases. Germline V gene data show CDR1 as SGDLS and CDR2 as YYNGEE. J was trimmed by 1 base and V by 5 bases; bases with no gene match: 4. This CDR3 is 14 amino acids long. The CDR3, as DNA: TGTGCCAGCAGTGGTGACAGGGGGAACACTGAAGCTTTCTTT. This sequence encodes CASSGDRGNTEAFF.

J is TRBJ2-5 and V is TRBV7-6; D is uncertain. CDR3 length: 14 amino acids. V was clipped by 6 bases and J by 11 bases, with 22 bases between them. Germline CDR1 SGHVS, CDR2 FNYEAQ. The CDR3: CASSRTDPPEEQYF. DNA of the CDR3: TGTGCCAGCAGTCGAACCGATCCCCCAGAGGAGCAGTACTTC.

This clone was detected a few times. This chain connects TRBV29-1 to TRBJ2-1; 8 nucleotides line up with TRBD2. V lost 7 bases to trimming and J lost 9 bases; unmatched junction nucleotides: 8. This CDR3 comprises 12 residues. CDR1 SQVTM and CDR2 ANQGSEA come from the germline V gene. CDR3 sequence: CSESGRGGEQFF. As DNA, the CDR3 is TGCAGCGAGAGCGGGAGAGGGGGTGAGCAGTTCTTC.

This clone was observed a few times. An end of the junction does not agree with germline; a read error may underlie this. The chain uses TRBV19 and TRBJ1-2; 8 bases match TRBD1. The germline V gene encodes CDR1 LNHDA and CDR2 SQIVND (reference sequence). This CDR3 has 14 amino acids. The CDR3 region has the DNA TGTGCCAGTAGCCGACAGGGGAGTAACGATGGCTACACCTTC. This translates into CASSRQGSNDGYTF.

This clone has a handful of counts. The DNA of the CDR3 is TGCGCCAGCAGCCAAGCCTCCCAGGCCGAGACCCAGTACTTC. The encoded protein is CASSQASQAETQYF. The rearrangement uses TRBV4-1 and TRBJ2-5; D is unresolved. The CDR3 consists of 14 residues. V lost 1 base to trimming and J lost 5 bases, with 11 bases between them. The germline V gene has CDR1 MGHRA and CDR2 YSYEKL.

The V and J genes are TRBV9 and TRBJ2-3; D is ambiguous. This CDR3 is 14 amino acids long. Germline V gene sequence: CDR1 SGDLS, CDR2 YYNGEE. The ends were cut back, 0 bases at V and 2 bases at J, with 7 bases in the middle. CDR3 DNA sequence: TGTGCCAGCAGCGTAGCACTTCCCACAGATACGCAGTATTTT. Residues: CASSVALPTDTQYF.

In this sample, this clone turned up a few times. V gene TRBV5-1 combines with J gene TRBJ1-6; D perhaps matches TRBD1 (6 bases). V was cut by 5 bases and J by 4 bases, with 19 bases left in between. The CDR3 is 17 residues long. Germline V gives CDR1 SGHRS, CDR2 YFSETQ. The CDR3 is CASSGLGWGQYNSPLHF. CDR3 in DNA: TGCGCCAGCAGTGGTTTGGGATGGGGACAATATAATTCACCCCTCCACTTT.

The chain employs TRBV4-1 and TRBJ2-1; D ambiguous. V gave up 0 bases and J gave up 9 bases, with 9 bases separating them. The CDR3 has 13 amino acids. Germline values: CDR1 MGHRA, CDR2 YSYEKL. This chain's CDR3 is CASSQELLSEQFF. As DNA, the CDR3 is TGCGCCAGCAGCCAAGAGCTCCTAAGTGAGCAGTTCTTC.

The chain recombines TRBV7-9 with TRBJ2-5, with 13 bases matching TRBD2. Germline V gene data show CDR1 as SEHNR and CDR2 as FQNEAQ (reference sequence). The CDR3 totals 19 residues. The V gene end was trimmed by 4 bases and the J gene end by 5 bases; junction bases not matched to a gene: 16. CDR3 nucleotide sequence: TGTGCCAGCAGCTCACAGGGGAGAACTAGCGGGAGGGCCGGGGAGACCCAGTACTTC. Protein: CASSSQGRTSGRAGETQYF.

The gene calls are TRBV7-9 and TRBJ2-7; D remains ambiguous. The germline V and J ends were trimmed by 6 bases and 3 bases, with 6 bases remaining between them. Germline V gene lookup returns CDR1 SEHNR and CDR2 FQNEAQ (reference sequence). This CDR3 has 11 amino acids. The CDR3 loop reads CASSLSYEQYF. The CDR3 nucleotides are TGTGCCAGCAGTCTCAGCTACGAGCAGTACTTC.

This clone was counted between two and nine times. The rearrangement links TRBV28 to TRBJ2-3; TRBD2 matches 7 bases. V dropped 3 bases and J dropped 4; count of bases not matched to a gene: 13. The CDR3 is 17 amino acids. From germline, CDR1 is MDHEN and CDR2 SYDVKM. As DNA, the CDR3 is TGTGCCAGCAGTTTTGGGTTGAGGCTAGCGGATCCAGATACGCAGTATTTT. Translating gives CASSFGLRLADPDTQYF. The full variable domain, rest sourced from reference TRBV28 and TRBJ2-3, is DVKVTQSSRYLVKRTGEKVFLECVQDMDHENMFWYRQDPGLGLRLIYFSYDVKMKEKGDIPEGYSVSREKKERFSLILESASTNQTSMYLCASSFGLRLADPDTQYFGPGTRLTVL.

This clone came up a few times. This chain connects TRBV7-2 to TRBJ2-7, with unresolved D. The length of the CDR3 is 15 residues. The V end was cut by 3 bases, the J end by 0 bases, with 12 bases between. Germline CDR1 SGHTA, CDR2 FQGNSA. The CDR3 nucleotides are TGTGCCAGCAGCTTCGGTTTGAGTAGCTCCTACGAGCAGTACTTC. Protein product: CASSFGLSSSYEQYF.